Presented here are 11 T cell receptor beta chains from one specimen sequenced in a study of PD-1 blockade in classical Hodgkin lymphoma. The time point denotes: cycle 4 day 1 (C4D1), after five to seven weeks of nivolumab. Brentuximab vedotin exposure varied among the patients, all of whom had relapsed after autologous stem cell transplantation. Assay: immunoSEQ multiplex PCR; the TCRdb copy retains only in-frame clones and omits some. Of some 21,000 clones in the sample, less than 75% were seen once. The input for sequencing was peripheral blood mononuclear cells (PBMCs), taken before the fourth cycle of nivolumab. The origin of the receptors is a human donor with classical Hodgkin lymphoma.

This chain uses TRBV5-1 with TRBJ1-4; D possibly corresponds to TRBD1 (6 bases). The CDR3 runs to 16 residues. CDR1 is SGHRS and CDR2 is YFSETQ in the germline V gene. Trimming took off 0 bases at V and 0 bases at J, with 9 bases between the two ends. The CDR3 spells CASSLATGTTNEKLFF. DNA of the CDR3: TGCGCCAGCAGCTTGGCTACAGGGACAACTAATGAAAAACTGTTTTTT. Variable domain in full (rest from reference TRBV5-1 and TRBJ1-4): KAGVTQTPRYLIKTRGQQVTLSCSPISGHRSVSWYQQTPGQGLQFLFEYFSETQRNKGNFPGRFSGRQFSNSRSEMNVSTLELGDSALYLCASSLATGTTNEKLFFGSGTQLSVL.

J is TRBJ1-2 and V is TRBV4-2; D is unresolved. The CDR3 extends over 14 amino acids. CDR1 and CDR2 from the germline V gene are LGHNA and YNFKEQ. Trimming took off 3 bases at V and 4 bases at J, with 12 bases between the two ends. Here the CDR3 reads CASSHSGEGYGYTF. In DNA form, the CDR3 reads TGTGCCAGCAGCCATAGCGGCGAGGGCTATGGCTACACCTTC.

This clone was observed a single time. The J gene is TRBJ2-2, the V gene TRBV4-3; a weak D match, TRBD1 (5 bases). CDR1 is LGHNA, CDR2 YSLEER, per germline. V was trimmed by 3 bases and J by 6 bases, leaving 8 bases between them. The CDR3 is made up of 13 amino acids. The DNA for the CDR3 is TGCGCCAGCAGCCAGGCAGGGTCCGGGGAGCTGTTTTTT. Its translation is CASSQAGSGELFF.

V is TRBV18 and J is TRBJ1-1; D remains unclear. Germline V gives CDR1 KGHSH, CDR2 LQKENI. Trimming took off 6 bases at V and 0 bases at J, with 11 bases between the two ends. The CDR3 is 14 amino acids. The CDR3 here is CASSHSRMNTEAFF. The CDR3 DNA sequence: TGTGCCAGCTCGCACAGCAGGATGAACACTGAAGCTTTCTTT.

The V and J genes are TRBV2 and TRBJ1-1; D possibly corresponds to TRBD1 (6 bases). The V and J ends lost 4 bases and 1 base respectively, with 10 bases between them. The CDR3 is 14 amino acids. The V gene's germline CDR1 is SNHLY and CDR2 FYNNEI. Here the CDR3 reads CASSVGGRNTEAFF. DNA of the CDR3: TGTGCCAGCAGTGTAGGGGGAAGGAACACTGAAGCTTTCTTT. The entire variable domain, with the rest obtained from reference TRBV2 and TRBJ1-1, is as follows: EPEVTQTPSHQVTQMGQEVILRCVPISNHLYFYWYRQILGQKVEFLVSFYNNEISEKSEIFDDQFSVERPDGSNFTLKIRSTKLEDSAMYFCASSVGGRNTEAFFGQGTRLTVV.

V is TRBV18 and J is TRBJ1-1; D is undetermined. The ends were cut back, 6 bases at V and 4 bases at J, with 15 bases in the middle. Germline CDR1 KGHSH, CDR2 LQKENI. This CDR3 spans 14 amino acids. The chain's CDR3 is CASSAARPGTEAFF. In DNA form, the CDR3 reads TGTGCCAGCTCCGCCGCCCGCCCAGGCACTGAAGCTTTCTTT. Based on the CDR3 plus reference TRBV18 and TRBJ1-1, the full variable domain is NAGVMQNPRHLVRRRGQEARLRCSPMKGHSHVYWYRQLPEEGLKFMVYLQKENIIDESGMPKERFSAEFPKEGPSILRIQQVVRGDSAAYFCASSAARPGTEAFFGQGTRLTVV.

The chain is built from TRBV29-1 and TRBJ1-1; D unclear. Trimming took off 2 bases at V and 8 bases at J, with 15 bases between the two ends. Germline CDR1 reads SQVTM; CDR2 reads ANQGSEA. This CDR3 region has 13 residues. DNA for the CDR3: TGCAGCGTTGAATTGGTCGGGCTTTACGAAGCTTTCTTT. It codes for CSVELVGLYEAFF.

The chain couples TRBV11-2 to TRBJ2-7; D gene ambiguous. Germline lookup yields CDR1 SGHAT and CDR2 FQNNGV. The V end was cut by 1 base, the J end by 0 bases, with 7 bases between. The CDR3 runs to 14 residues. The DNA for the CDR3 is TGTGCCAGCAGCTTAGCTCTGAGCTCCTACGAGCAGTACTTC. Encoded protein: CASSLALSSYEQYF. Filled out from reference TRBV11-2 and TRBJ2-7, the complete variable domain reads EAGVAQSPRYKIIEKRQSVAFWCNPISGHATLYWYQQILGQGPKLLIQFQNNGVVDDSQLPKDRFSAERLKGVDSTLKIQPAKLEDSAVYLCASSLALSSYEQYFGPGTRLTVT.

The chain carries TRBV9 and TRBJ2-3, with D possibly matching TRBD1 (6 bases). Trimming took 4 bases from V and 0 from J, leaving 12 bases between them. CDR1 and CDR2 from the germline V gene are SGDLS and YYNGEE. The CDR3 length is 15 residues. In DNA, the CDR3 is TGTGCCAGCAGCCCCAGACAGGCTAGCACAGATACGCAGTATTTT. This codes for CASSPRQASTDTQYF.

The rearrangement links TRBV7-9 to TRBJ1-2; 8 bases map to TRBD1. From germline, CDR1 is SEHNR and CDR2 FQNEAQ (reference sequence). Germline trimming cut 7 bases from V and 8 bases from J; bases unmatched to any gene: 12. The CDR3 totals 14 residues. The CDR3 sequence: CASTRSGTGGGYTF. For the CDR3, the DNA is TGTGCCAGCACCCGATCCGGGACAGGTGGAGGCTACACCTTC.

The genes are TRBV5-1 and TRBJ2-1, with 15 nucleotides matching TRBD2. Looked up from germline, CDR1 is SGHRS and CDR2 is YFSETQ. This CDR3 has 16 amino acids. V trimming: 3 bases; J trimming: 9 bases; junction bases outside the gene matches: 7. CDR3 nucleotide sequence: TGCGCCAGCAGCTACGGACTAGCGGGAGGGCCGGGTGAGCAGTTCTTC. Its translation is CASSYGLAGGPGEQFF.